The 14 T cell receptor beta chains listed next were all sequenced from one sample in a study of glioma-infiltrating T cells after dendritic cell vaccination. The time point denotes: after dendritic cell vaccination, including at tumor progression/relapse. TCRdb's table, derived via immunoSEQ multiplex PCR, lists solely in-frame clones and lacks some. The table has over 90,000 clones, around 80% seen once. Sequenced here: blood, sampled after dendritic cell vaccination. These receptors were obtained from a human donor with glioblastoma.

This clone was counted a single time. The V and J genes are TRBV20-1 and TRBJ2-7, with D maybe TRBD2 (5 bases). With 5 bases removed from V and 4 bases from J, the gap between germline ends came to 9 bases. In germline, CDR1 is DFQATT, CDR2 SNEGSKA (reference sequence). This CDR3 is built from 11 residues. The CDR3 nucleotides read TGCAGTGCTCTAAGGACTTACGAGCAGTACTTC. Its translation: CSALRTYEQYF.

This clone was observed a few times. This chain links TRBV30 with TRBJ2-5; TRBD1 matches 8 bases. The CDR3 covers 12 residues. Trimming took 4 bases from V and 2 from J; bases not matched to a gene: 0. Germline V lookup: CDR1 GTSNPN, CDR2 SVGIG (reference sequence). The DNA for the CDR3 is TGTGCCTGGAACAGGGGGCAAGAGACCCAGTACTTC. Encoded protein: CAWNRGQETQYF.

V is TRBV4-1 and J is TRBJ2-3; D possibly corresponds to TRBD1 (5 bases). This CDR3 is built from 14 residues. V lost 11 bases, J lost 2 bases, and 17 bases lay in between. In germline, CDR1 is MGHRA, CDR2 YSYEKL. CDR3 region: CAPKGLVSTDTQYF. The CDR3 DNA is TGCGCCCCTAAGGGGTTGGTCTCCACAGATACGCAGTATTTT.

The J gene is TRBJ2-5, the V gene TRBV5-1; 7 bases match TRBD1. Germline V gene sequence: CDR1 SGHRS, CDR2 YFSETQ. This CDR3 is built from 15 residues. The V and J ends lost 3 bases and 1 base, in that order; junction bases with no gene match: 6. The CDR3 region is CASSYGTVSQETQYF. The DNA of the CDR3 is TGCGCCAGCAGCTACGGGACAGTGAGCCAAGAGACCCAGTACTTC.

This chain connects TRBV27 to TRBJ1-1; 8 bases fit TRBD1. The CDR3 has 16 residues. J lost 0 bases, V lost 5 bases, and 8 bases had no gene match. Germline loops: CDR1 MNHEY, CDR2 SMNVEV (reference sequence). The DNA of the CDR3 is TGTGCCAGCAGTGCAGACAGGGGCGTTATGAACACTGAAGCTTTCTTT. This gives the protein CASSADRGVMNTEAFF.

V gene TRBV4-1 combines with J gene TRBJ2-7; 8 nucleotides line up with TRBD1. Germline assignment: CDR1 MGHRA and CDR2 YSYEKL. V lost 1 base, J lost 0 bases, and 5 bases stayed unmatched. The CDR3 totals 16 residues. The CDR3, as DNA: TGCGCCAGCAGCCAAGTAAGGACAGGGAGCTCCTACGAGCAGTACTTC. Residues: CASSQVRTGSSYEQYF.

The chain is built from TRBV4-1 and TRBJ1-1, with TRBD1 identical over 9 bases. V trimming: 1 base; J trimming: 7 bases; junction bases outside the gene matches: 7. Germline CDR1 is MGHRA and CDR2 is YSYEKL. This CDR3 contains 15 residues. The CDR3 nucleotides are TGCGCCAGCAGCCAAGGGGACAGGGCCCTGGGTGAAGCTTTCTTT. This gives the protein CASSQGDRALGEAFF.

V usage is TRBV5-8 and J usage is TRBJ2-1; 7 bases map to TRBD1. V shed 5 bases, J shed 9 bases, and the junction held 17 bases outside the gene matches. CDR3 length: 16 amino acids. The germline V gene has CDR1 SGHTS and CDR2 YDEGEE. In nucleotides, the CDR3 is TGTGCCAGCAGTTTACGTACAGGGGTTGGAGGAGGTGAGCAGTTCTTC. Protein: CASSLRTGVGGGEQFF.

The CDR3 sequence: CAITAGLAKYF. The CDR3 DNA reads as TGTGCCATCACCGCCGGACTAGCGAAGTATTTT. The chain has TRBV10-3 and TRBJ2-3, with 9 bases aligning to TRBD2. There are 11 residues in the CDR3. The V and J ends lost 7 bases and 13 bases, in that order; junction bases with no gene match: 6. The germline V gene encodes CDR1 ENHRY and CDR2 SYGVKD.

This clone was seen a single time. The CDR3 bases are TGTGCCAGCAGTTCCGTTCCAGGGGCTTATACGCAGTATTTT. Protein sequence: CASSSVPGAYTQYF. The chain links TRBV27 to TRBJ2-3, with D perhaps matching TRBD1 (6 bases). CDR3 length: 14 amino acids. Trimming shortened V by 4 bases and J by 7 bases, and 15 bases separated the two germline ends. The germline V gene encodes CDR1 MNHEY and CDR2 SMNVEV (reference sequence).

This clone was observed a handful of times. The chain recombines TRBV6-1 with TRBJ2-7; 11 bases line up with TRBD2. V was pared by 3 bases and J by 8 bases, with 6 bases of the junction left unmatched. Germline V CDR1 and CDR2: MNHNS, SASEGT. The CDR3 consists of 14 residues. CDR3 region: CASSDSGTSGKQYF. CDR3 DNA sequence: TGTGCCAGCAGTGATTCCGGGACTAGCGGTAAGCAGTACTTC.

V gene TRBV29-1 combines with J gene TRBJ1-2; 9 positions match TRBD1. CDR1 and CDR2 (germline): SQVTM, ANQGSEA. The CDR3 extends over 13 amino acids. V lost 7 bases to trimming and J lost 6 bases; unmatched junction nucleotides: 9. CDR3 sequence (DNA): TGCAGCGGCTCATGGGGACAGGGCAATGGCTACACCTTC. This codes for CSGSWGQGNGYTF.

The chain links TRBV7-6 to TRBJ1-1, with 9 bases fitting TRBD1. V shed 6 bases and J 0 bases; nucleotides not matched to a gene: 8. This CDR3 has 16 amino acids. Germline-derived CDR1 and CDR2 are SGHVS and FNYEAQ. Written as DNA, the CDR3 is TGTGCCAGCAGTCCGAGACAGGGGGGGGTGAACACTGAAGCTTTCTTT. It specifies CASSPRQGGVNTEAFF.

This chain links TRBV5-4 with TRBJ1-1; a possible D gene is TRBD1 (5 bases). V was pared by 4 bases and J by 11 bases, with 15 bases between. This CDR3 contains 12 residues. Germline lookup yields CDR1 SGHNT and CDR2 YYREEE (reference sequence). This CDR3 is CASSDDSPGAFF. In DNA form, the CDR3 reads TGTGCCAGCAGCGACGACAGCCCCGGGGCTTTCTTT.